The 21 T cell receptor beta chains in this list originate from one sample, sequenced in a study of T cells in Graves' hyperthyroidism and ophthalmopathy. Researchers amplified the TCR beta CDR3 regions from RNA transcripts. The HTBI primer set drove a first-round RT-PCR of the TCR CDR3. TCRdb redid the calling of the multiplex PCR reads with MiXCR, one entry per CDR3 protein. The sample lists 650,000 to 850,000 distinct CDR3 sequences; over 15% were seen once. The sample comprised blood. The origin of the receptors is a woman in her 50s with Graves' hyperthyroidism that later progressed to Graves' ophthalmopathy.

This clonotype was detected a few times. The chain has TRBV6-1 and TRBJ1-3, with D possibly TRBD1 on 5 matching bases. Trimming cost V 4 bases and J 0 bases, with 16 bases left between them. Germline CDR1 MNHNS, CDR2 SASEGT. This CDR3 contains 17 residues. The CDR3 sequence: CASSGSGHISSGNTIYF. In DNA, the CDR3 is TGTGCCAGCAGTGGATCCGGACATATCAGCTCTGGAAACACCATATATTTT.

This clonotype has ten or more counts. V and J are TRBV5-1 and TRBJ1-5, with TRBD1 as a possible D gene (6 bases). Germline CDR1 SGHRS, CDR2 YFSETQ. The CDR3 loop spans 14 amino acids. The V end lost 2 bases, the J end lost 6 bases, and 12 bases lay between the germline ends. CDR3 residues: CASSLTGSGQPQHF. The CDR3 DNA follows: TGCGCCAGCAGCTTAACAGGGTCTGGTCAGCCCCAGCATTTT.

This clonotype was counted only a few times. The chain joins TRBV3-1 to TRBJ2-2; no firm D call. CDR1 is LGHDT, CDR2 YNNKEL, per germline (reference sequence). V gave up 0 bases and J gave up 6 bases, with 11 bases separating them. The CDR3 is made up of 15 amino acids. The DNA for the CDR3 is TGTGCCAGCAGCCAAGATTCTGGGGTCGCCGGGGAGCTGTTTTTT. As protein: CASSQDSGVAGELFF.

The sample holds many counts of this clonotype. This rearrangement joins TRBV6-1 to TRBJ1-1; 7 bases agree with TRBD1. This CDR3 contains 14 residues. The ends lost 7 bases at V and 1 base at J; junction bases unmatched: 6. Germline V gene data show CDR1 as MNHNS and CDR2 as SASEGT. CDR3 DNA sequence: TGTGCCAGCACAAGACAGGGCGGGAACACTGAAGCTTTCTTT. This gives the protein CASTRQGGNTEAFF.

This clonotype came up many times. V is TRBV20-1 and J is TRBJ2-5, with 7 bases identical to TRBD2. Per germline, CDR1 DFQATT and CDR2 SNEGSKA (reference sequence). The CDR3 is 15 residues long. V lost 3 bases, J lost 1 base, and 8 bases stayed unmatched. This CDR3 reads CSARSERGLQETQYF. DNA of the CDR3: TGCAGTGCTAGGTCCGAGCGGGGCCTCCAAGAGACCCAGTACTTC.

The chain combines TRBV3-1 with TRBJ2-4, with 12 bases matching TRBD2. In germline, CDR1 is LGHDT, CDR2 YNNKEL (reference sequence). CDR3 length equals 19 residues. Trimming cost V 1 base and J 3 bases; bases outside gene matches: 10. The CDR3 region is CASSQVWLAGGLVKNIQYF. In nucleotides, the CDR3 is TGTGCCAGCAGCCAAGTCTGGCTAGCGGGGGGGCTCGTCAAAAACATTCAGTACTTC.

This clonotype has at least ten counts. This chain uses TRBV20-1 with TRBJ2-4, with D uncertain. The CDR3 consists of 14 residues. Germline lookup yields CDR1 DFQATT and CDR2 SNEGSKA (reference sequence). V gave up 0 bases and J gave up 1 base, with 7 bases separating them. The CDR3: CSARDVVAKNIQYF. In DNA form, the CDR3 reads TGCAGTGCTAGAGATGTGGTTGCCAAAAACATTCAGTACTTC.

Note on this clonotype: A clone one base away is much larger, so this may be a read error. This chain joins TRBV9 and TRBJ2-1; maybe TRBD2 (7 bases). The J call could be wrong; TRBJ2-7 is a better fit for the DNA end. The length of the CDR3 is 16 residues. Looked up from germline, CDR1 is SGDLS and CDR2 is YYNGEE. CDR3 sequence (DNA): TGTGCCAGCAGTAAGGAGGGGGGGACTCGCGACAATGAGCAGTACTTC. Amino acids: CASSKEGGTRDNEQYF.

Many counts were recorded for this clonotype. V and J are TRBV5-1 and TRBJ2-1, with TRBD1 matching over 8 bases. This CDR3 contains 13 residues. Germline lookup yields CDR1 SGHRS and CDR2 YFSETQ. V shed 4 bases, J shed 10 bases, and the junction held 7 bases outside the gene matches. CDR3 in DNA: TGCGCCAGCAGCGCCGACAGGGGTTTAGAGCAGTTCTTC. Translating it yields CASSADRGLEQFF.

This chain links TRBV20-1 with TRBJ2-7; D remains ambiguous. Trimming removed 6 bases from V and 0 bases from J, with 12 bases in between. This CDR3 has 13 amino acids. CDR1 and CDR2 from the germline V gene are DFQATT and SNEGSKA (reference sequence). CDR3 residues: CSALDGFSYEQYF. CDR3 DNA: TGCAGTGCCCTGGACGGATTCTCCTACGAGCAGTACTTC.

The chain carries TRBV7-8 and TRBJ2-1; D ambiguous. V lost 2 bases and J lost 6, with 14 bases in between. The CDR3 is 15 amino acids. The V gene's germline CDR1 is SGHVS and CDR2 FQNEAQ. The CDR3 loop is CASSLHRTTGNEQFF. CDR3 nucleotide sequence: TGTGCCAGCAGCTTACACAGAACGACCGGCAATGAGCAGTTCTTC.

The sample holds a few counts of this clonotype. This chain connects TRBV3-1 to TRBJ1-2, with 8 bases matching TRBD1. The CDR3 runs 16 residues. CDR1 is LGHDT and CDR2 is YNNKEL in the germline V gene (reference sequence). V lost 0 bases and J lost 4; bases outside the gene matches: 7. The DNA of the CDR3 is TGTGCCAGCAGCCAAGATATCCAGGGGGCTAGCTATGGCTACACCTTC. Translated, it gives CASSQDIQGASYGYTF.

This clonotype was observed at least ten times. This chain uses TRBV3-1 with TRBJ1-3, with TRBD1 matching over 7 bases. The CDR3 runs to 18 residues. Germline CDR1 and CDR2: LGHDT and YNNKEL (reference sequence). Trimming at V came to 4 bases and at J to 0 bases, leaving 12 bases not matched to a gene. In DNA, the CDR3 is TGTGCCAGCAGCCCCGGATTGAGCGACAGGGTCTCTGGAAACACCATATATTTT. Translated: CASSPGLSDRVSGNTIYF. Together with reference TRBV3-1 and TRBJ1-3, the CDR3 gives the full variable domain: DTAVSQTPKYLVTQMGNDKSIKCEQNLGHDTMYWYKQDSKKFLKIMFSYNNKELIINETVPNRFSPKSPDKAHLNLHINSLELGDSAVYFCASSPGLSDRVSGNTIYFGEGSWLTVV.

This clonotype was recorded at least ten times. The genes are TRBV10-1 and TRBJ2-2, with D possibly TRBD1 on 6 matching bases. CDR3 length: 15 amino acids. Germline loops: CDR1 WNHNN, CDR2 SYGVQD (reference sequence). The V gene lost 6 bases and the J gene lost 2 bases, with 13 bases spanning the gap. CDR3 in DNA: TGCGCCAGCAGCGGCGAGACAGGAAACACCGGGGAGCTGTTTTTT. This codes for CASSGETGNTGELFF.

To note about this clonotype: Germline and junction disagree at one end, which may indicate a read error. The chain has TRBV12-3 or TRBV12-4 and TRBJ1-1; D perhaps matches TRBD1 (6 bases). The CDR3 loop spans 16 amino acids. The CDR3: CASSLGQGILKTEAFF. DNA of the CDR3: TGTGCCAGCAGTTTAGGTCAGGGGATTTTGAAGACTGAAGCTTTCTTT.

The rearrangement joins TRBV12-3 or TRBV12-4 to TRBJ2-2, with no clear D. The CDR3 spans 13 residues. The CDR3 bases are TGTGCGAATCAGGAAGAGAACACCGGGGAGCTGTTTTTT. As protein: CANQEENTGELFF.

This chain connects TRBV4-1 to TRBJ2-7; 7 bases agree with TRBD1. The CDR3 has 15 residues. Per germline, CDR1 MGHRA and CDR2 YSYEKL. The ends lost 3 bases at V and 2 bases at J; junction bases unmatched: 7. The CDR3 reads CASSQARQGTYEQYF. The CDR3, as DNA: TGCGCCAGCAGCCAGGCGAGACAGGGCACCTACGAGCAGTACTTC.

The sample holds a few counts of this clonotype. This rearrangement joins TRBV6-1 to TRBJ2-5; 7 nucleotides match TRBD2. J gave up 4 bases and V 2 bases, and 4 bases lay outside the gene matches. Germline assignment: CDR1 MNHNS and CDR2 SASEGT. The CDR3 runs to 14 residues. CDR3 sequence (DNA): TGTGCCAGCAGTGAAATGCGGGGGAGAGAGACCCAGTACTTC. This codes for CASSEMRGRETQYF.

This clonotype was seen at least ten times. The chain is built from TRBV10-3 and TRBJ2-7; 7 positions match TRBD2. V lost 4 bases and J lost 0; bases outside the gene matches: 9. This CDR3 has 16 amino acids. Germline V gives CDR1 ENHRY, CDR2 SYGVKD. The CDR3, as DNA: TGTGCCATCAGTGGCGCCCTCGGGGGGAGCTCCTACGAGCAGTACTTC. Protein product: CAISGALGGSSYEQYF.

On this clonotype itself: A much larger clone differs by one base, so this may be a read error. V and J are TRBV11-2 and TRBJ2-3; D possibly matches TRBD1 or TRBD2 (7 bases each). CDR3 size: 17 residues. With 5 bases removed from V and 5 bases from J, the gap between germline ends came to 23 bases. CDR1 and CDR2 from the germline V gene are SGHAT and FQNNGV. CDR3 sequence reads: CASSTSIQGGPRDTQYF. CDR3 DNA: TGTGCCAGCAGCACCTCGATCCAGGGGGGGCCCCGAGATACGCAGTATTTT.

The chain is built from TRBV7-9 and TRBJ1-1; D perhaps matches TRBD1 (5 bases). Looked up from germline, CDR1 is SEHNR and CDR2 is FQNEAQ (reference sequence). The CDR3 loop spans 13 amino acids. V gave up 2 bases and J gave up 8 bases, with 12 bases separating them. The chain's CDR3 is CASSLLQGKEAFF. The CDR3 DNA follows: TGTGCCAGCAGCTTATTGCAGGGTAAAGAAGCTTTCTTT.